A single sample is the source of the 6 T cell receptor beta chains below, sequenced in a study of control samples from healthy donors and cancer patients. The table came from immunoSEQ multiplex PCR; TCRdb's copy has only in-frame clones and leaves some out. The sample includes around 190,000 clones, over 85% of them seen just once. The sequencing sample was made of blood. Receptors were obtained from a man younger than 45 in good health.

The chain joins TRBV5-4 to TRBJ1-1; 7 bases map to TRBD1. V was pared by 4 bases and J by 2 bases, with 11 bases of the junction left unmatched. Germline V gene lookup returns CDR1 SGHNT and CDR2 YYREEE (reference sequence). CDR3 length: 16 residues. The CDR3 reads CASSPNPRGGNTEAFF. The CDR3 DNA reads as TGTGCCAGCAGCCCCAACCCCAGGGGGGGCAACACTGAAGCTTTCTTT.

The CDR3 spells CASGSFSDFNYRTVDQPQHF. The CDR3 DNA follows: TGTGCTAGTGGTTCTTTCTCCGACTTCAACTACCGGACAGTTGATCAGCCCCAGCATTTT. The rearrangement uses TRBV12-5 and TRBJ1-5; tentatively, D is TRBD1 (6 bases). The V gene lost 4 bases and the J gene lost 5 bases, with 30 bases spanning the gap. This CDR3 is built from 20 residues. The V gene's germline CDR1 is LGHNT and CDR2 FRNRAP.

The V call is TRBV19, the J call TRBJ1-1; weak D call: TRBD1 (6 bases). Trimming left V 4 bases short and J 6 bases short, with 9 bases between. The CDR3 contains 12 residues. Germline-derived CDR1 and CDR2 are LNHDA and SQIVND (reference sequence). CDR3 in amino acids: CASSTGGPEAFF. The DNA of the CDR3 is TGTGCCAGTAGTACGGGGGGGCCTGAAGCTTTCTTT.

This clone was observed a single time. V gene TRBV15 combines with J gene TRBJ2-3; TRBD2 aligns across 8 bases. The germline gives CDR1 LNHNV, CDR2 YYDKDF (reference sequence). After removal of 4 bases from V and 1 base from J, the junction contained 16 bases not matched to a gene. The CDR3 runs to 19 residues. The CDR3, as DNA: TGTGCCACCAGCACGCTAGCGGGCATAAATGGTTTTGGCACAGATACGCAGTATTTT. Translated: CATSTLAGINGFGTDTQYF.

The rearrangement joins TRBV5-1 to TRBJ2-3; D remains unclear. V was shortened by 4 bases and J by 0 bases, with 12 bases between the two germline ends. This CDR3 spans 15 amino acids. Germline V CDR1 and CDR2: SGHRS, YFSETQ. The CDR3 nucleotides are TGCGCCAGCAGCGAAACAGACCCTAGCACAGATACGCAGTATTTT. The encoded protein is CASSETDPSTDTQYF.

The CDR3 DNA follows: TGTGCCAGCAGCCGGCGGGAGTTGAACACTGAAGCTTTCTTT. Protein: CASSRRELNTEAFF. The V and J genes are TRBV5-4 and TRBJ1-1; D is unclear. Germline V CDR1 and CDR2: SGHNT, YYREEE (reference sequence). Trimming removed 4 bases from V and 0 bases from J, with 10 bases in between. This CDR3 has 14 amino acids. The complete variable domain, with remaining parts taken from reference TRBV5-4 and TRBJ1-1, reads ETGVTQSPTHLIKTRGQQVTLRCSSQSGHNTVSWYQQALGQGPQFIFQYYREEENGRGNFPPRFSGLQFPNYSSELNVNALELDDSALYLCASSRRELNTEAFFGQGTRLTVV.